The 26 T cell receptor beta chains given below trace back to one sample, sequenced in a study of memory CD4+ T cells and cytomegalovirus serostatus. The sort gate was single viable CD3+CD4+CD8-CD45RO+ cells for memory CD4+ T cells. This table comes from immunoSEQ multiplex PCR, and its TCRdb copy is limited to in-frame clones, with some not included. The sample holds under 80,000 clones, around 78% seen once. Sequencing was done on a sample of memory CD4+ T cells from blood. The source is an adult in good health and CMV-seropositive.

This clone has a handful of counts. The chain couples TRBV7-9 to TRBJ1-1; D call uncertain. The V gene lost 2 bases and the J gene lost 4 bases, with 5 bases spanning the gap. The CDR3 covers 12 residues. CDR1 and CDR2 from the germline V gene are SEHNR and FQNEAQ (reference sequence). CDR3: CASSLKPTEAFF. CDR3 bases: TGTGCCAGCAGCTTAAAACCCACTGAAGCTTTCTTT.

This clone was found a few times. The chain joins TRBV6-1 to TRBJ1-2; 7 positions match TRBD1. The V gene's germline CDR1 is MNHNS and CDR2 SASEGT. J gave up 2 bases and V 11 bases, and 11 bases lay outside the gene matches. The CDR3 sequence is 14 residues long. In DNA, the CDR3 is TGTGCCGGGACAGCTACTCCGCGAAACTATGGCTACACCTTC. Protein: CAGTATPRNYGYTF.

This chain connects TRBV25-1 to TRBJ2-3; 11 bases are a match to TRBD2. Germline V gene data show CDR1 as MGHDK and CDR2 as SYGVNS. J was trimmed by 1 base and V by 5 bases; bases with no gene match: 5. CDR3 size: 16 residues. The CDR3: CASSPFSGRGTDTQYF. DNA of the CDR3: TGTGCCAGCAGTCCCTTTAGCGGGAGGGGCACAGATACGCAGTATTTT.

The chain carries TRBV7-9 and TRBJ2-2; possibly TRBD2 for D (6 bases). The V gene lost 1 base and the J gene lost 1 base, with 10 bases spanning the gap. The CDR3 has 16 amino acids. Germline lookup yields CDR1 SEHNR and CDR2 FQNEAQ (reference sequence). The DNA of the CDR3 is TGTGCCAGCAGCTTAGGGGCAGCGGGGAACACCGGGGAGCTGTTTTTT. It is translated as CASSLGAAGNTGELFF. Full variable domain (rest looked up from reference TRBV7-9 and TRBJ2-2): DTGVSQNPRHKITKRGQNVTFRCDPISEHNRLYWYRQTLGQGPEFLTYFQNEAQLEKSRLLSDRFSAERPKGSFSTLEIQRTEQGDSAMYLCASSLGAAGNTGELFFGEGSRLTVL.

The chain joins TRBV5-1 to TRBJ1-2, with D unclear. The ends were cut back, 0 bases at V and 4 bases at J, with 1 base in the middle. Germline CDR1 is SGHRS and CDR2 is YFSETQ. The CDR3 runs 11 residues. The CDR3 coding sequence is TGCGCCAGCAGCTTGGGCTATGGCTACACCTTC. Amino acids: CASSLGYGYTF.

This clone was counted between two and nine times. The rearrangement uses TRBV5-1 and TRBJ1-5; 7 nucleotides agree with TRBD1. CDR1 SGHRS and CDR2 YFSETQ come from the germline V gene. V was clipped by 3 bases and J by 7 bases; unmatched bases: 4. The CDR3 loop spans 13 amino acids. The CDR3 DNA sequence: TGCGCCAGCAGCTATGACAGGGAGCAGCCCCAGCATTTT. Protein: CASSYDREQPQHF.

The CDR3 here is CAITPGGGDRDEQFF. The CDR3 DNA follows: TGTGCCATCACCCCCGGGGGAGGGGATCGGGATGAGCAGTTCTTC. The chain joins TRBV10-3 to TRBJ2-1, with 7 bases that match TRBD2. The CDR3 is made up of 15 amino acids. The germline V gene has CDR1 ENHRY and CDR2 SYGVKD. The V gene end was trimmed by 7 bases and the J gene end by 8 bases; junction bases not matched to a gene: 14.

This clone was recorded once. The CDR3 nucleotides are TGTGCCAGCAGTCCTTGGGGAGGCGGGAATCAGCCCCAGCATTTT. It yields the protein CASSPWGGGNQPQHF. The chain employs TRBV28 and TRBJ1-5; D not resolved. The CDR3 is made up of 15 amino acids. V shed 5 bases and J shed 4 bases, with 15 bases lying between them. Germline-derived CDR1 and CDR2 are MDHEN and SYDVKM.

The rearrangement links TRBV27 to TRBJ1-2; D may be TRBD1 (5 bases). V dropped 7 bases and J dropped 7 bases, with 37 bases sitting between them. Germline V gene lookup returns CDR1 MNHEY and CDR2 SMNVEV (reference sequence). The CDR3 spans 20 residues. The CDR3 nucleotides read TGTGCCAGCACCTCGCACAGGCTGCTCCGACCCGGGCTCCTCAAAGGTGGCTACACCTTC. It codes for CASTSHRLLRPGLLKGGYTF.

The chain uses TRBV2 and TRBJ2-3; TRBD2 agrees at 7 bases. CDR3 length: 14 residues. V was pared by 7 bases and J by 2 bases, with 6 bases of the junction left unmatched. In germline, CDR1 is SNHLY, CDR2 FYNNEI. CDR3: CASTRGLSTDTQYF. CDR3 bases: TGTGCCAGCACCCGGGGACTATCCACAGATACGCAGTATTTT.

This clone was seen ten or more times. The rearrangement uses TRBV6-1 and TRBJ1-1; weak D call: TRBD1 (5 bases). The CDR3 is 15 residues long. V lost 2 bases, J lost 3 bases, and 13 bases lay in between. Germline CDR1 and CDR2: MNHNS and SASEGT. The DNA for the CDR3 is TGTGCCAGCAGTGAACCAGGGATGGGGTACACTGAAGCTTTCTTT. This codes for CASSEPGMGYTEAFF.

This clone has only a few counts. The CDR3: CASSRQGQSNQPQHF. The CDR3 nucleotides read TGCGCCAGCAGCCGACAGGGACAGAGCAATCAGCCCCAGCATTTT. V gene TRBV4-1 combines with J gene TRBJ1-5; 7 bases are a match to TRBD1. Per the germline V gene, CDR1 is MGHRA and CDR2 is YSYEKL. V shed 4 bases and J 1 base; nucleotides not matched to a gene: 4. This CDR3 has 15 amino acids.

J is TRBJ2-2 and V is TRBV11-3; maybe TRBD1 (6 bases). Looked up from germline, CDR1 is SGHNT and CDR2 is YENEEA. The CDR3 length is 16 residues. The germline V and J ends were trimmed by 2 bases and 9 bases, with 19 bases remaining between them. Written as DNA, the CDR3 is TGTGCCAGCAGCTTACTCATGAGGAGAGGGGGTTGGGAGCTGTTTTTT. It yields the protein CASSLLMRRGGWELFF.

This rearrangement joins TRBV2 to TRBJ2-3, with TRBD1 as a possible D gene (5 bases). The CDR3 runs 12 residues. The germline V and J ends were trimmed by 7 bases and 12 bases, with 17 bases remaining between them. CDR1 is SNHLY and CDR2 is FYNNEI in the germline V gene. The CDR3, as DNA: TGTGCCAGCATTTCCGACAGACTCAGTCAGTATTTT. Translation gives CASISDRLSQYF.

The rearrangement joins TRBV5-1 to TRBJ2-6, with 10 bases that match TRBD2. The CDR3 is made up of 18 amino acids. V was pared by 4 bases and J by 2 bases, with 9 bases of the junction left unmatched. The germline V gene has CDR1 SGHRS and CDR2 YFSETQ. The CDR3 sequence: CASSPLLAGVPGANVLTF. CDR3 nucleotide sequence: TGCGCCAGCAGCCCCCTCCTAGCGGGAGTCCCTGGGGCCAACGTCCTGACTTTC.

The chain has TRBV6-5 and TRBJ2-5; D is perhaps TRBD2 (5 bases). Looked up from germline, CDR1 is MNHEY and CDR2 is SVGAGI. The CDR3 is 12 residues long. The V end was cut by 2 bases, the J end by 4 bases, with 5 bases between. Here the CDR3 reads CASSYTRETQYF. CDR3 sequence (DNA): TGTGCCAGCAGTTACACTAGAGAGACCCAGTACTTC.

V is TRBV10-1 and J is TRBJ1-1; TRBD1 matches at 10 bases. The CDR3 has 14 residues. The junction had 8 bases not matched to a gene; V was cut back by 2 bases and J by 11 bases. In germline, CDR1 is WNHNN, CDR2 SYGVQD (reference sequence). CDR3 protein: CASSEAGTGEGAFF. The CDR3 bases are TGCGCCAGCAGTGAGGCCGGGACAGGGGAAGGGGCTTTCTTT.

The gene calls are TRBV28 and TRBJ2-3, with 10 bases identical to TRBD1. J gave up 2 bases and V 5 bases, and 10 bases lay outside the gene matches. The CDR3 is 17 amino acids. Germline CDR1 is MDHEN and CDR2 is SYDVKM. The CDR3 reads CASSPPHGTGATDTQYF. CDR3 DNA: TGTGCCAGCAGTCCACCCCATGGGACAGGGGCCACAGATACGCAGTATTTT.

This sequence joins TRBV7-9 and TRBJ2-1; TRBD2 agrees at 8 bases. Germline V gene lookup returns CDR1 SEHNR and CDR2 FQNEAQ (reference sequence). CDR3 length equals 16 residues. Unmatched junction bases numbered 6, after V lost 1 base and J lost 4 bases. The CDR3 is CASSLGGLAPYNEQFF. CDR3 nucleotide sequence: TGTGCCAGCAGCTTAGGTGGACTAGCTCCGTACAATGAGCAGTTCTTC.

This sequence joins TRBV30 and TRBJ1-1, with D uncertain. Trimming took 2 bases from V and 1 from J, leaving 11 bases between them. Per the germline V gene, CDR1 is GTSNPN and CDR2 is SVGIG (reference sequence). The CDR3 covers 14 residues. CDR3 DNA: TGTGCCTGGAGTATCACATCGAAGAACACTGAAGCTTTCTTT. Translation gives CAWSITSKNTEAFF.

This chain joins TRBV28 and TRBJ1-5; 9 nucleotides line up with TRBD1. Germline-derived CDR1 and CDR2 are MDHEN and SYDVKM. The CDR3 contains 16 residues. The V gene end was trimmed by 4 bases and the J gene end by 6 bases; junction bases not matched to a gene: 10. CDR3 sequence reads: CASSSRDRETGQPQHF. The CDR3 DNA follows: TGTGCCAGCAGTTCCAGGGACAGGGAAACCGGTCAGCCCCAGCATTTT. Supplemented by reference TRBV28 and TRBJ1-5, the full variable domain reads DVKVTQSSRYLVKRTGEKVFLECVQDMDHENMFWYRQDPGLGLRLIYFSYDVKMKEKGDIPEGYSVSREKKERFSLILESASTNQTSMYLCASSSRDRETGQPQHFGDGTRLSIL.

This clone was seen a few times. The chain combines TRBV2 with TRBJ1-1; D perhaps matches TRBD1 (6 bases). The CDR3 length is 13 residues. With 6 bases removed from V and 4 bases from J, the gap between germline ends came to 12 bases. Germline values: CDR1 SNHLY, CDR2 FYNNEI. CDR3 in DNA: TGTGCCAGCAGGGCTACAGGGAGCACTGAAGCTTTCTTT. It codes for CASRATGSTEAFF.

V and J are TRBV5-1 and TRBJ1-2; D unclear. The CDR3 has 15 residues. Germline V CDR1 and CDR2: SGHRS, YFSETQ. The V gene lost 0 bases and the J gene lost 8 bases, with 17 bases spanning the gap. CDR3 residues: CASSLDLTAKIGYTF. The CDR3 DNA is TGCGCCAGCAGCTTGGACCTCACGGCGAAAATAGGCTACACCTTC. The variable domain in full, completed from reference TRBV5-1 and TRBJ1-2, reads KAGVTQTPRYLIKTRGQQVTLSCSPISGHRSVSWYQQTPGQGLQFLFEYFSETQRNKGNFPGRFSGRQFSNSRSEMNVSTLELGDSALYLCASSLDLTAKIGYTFGSGTRLTVV.

This sequence joins TRBV7-2 and TRBJ1-1; no firm D call. The CDR3 is 13 amino acids. The V end lost 2 bases, the J end lost 1 base, and 5 bases lay between the germline ends. Germline CDR1 is SGHTA and CDR2 is FQGNSA. In nucleotides, the CDR3 is TGTGCCAGCAGCTTACTGGGGAACACTGAAGCTTTCTTT. It codes for CASSLLGNTEAFF.

The V and J genes are TRBV19 and TRBJ1-1; D is undetermined. CDR3 size: 15 residues. Trimming pared 6 bases from V and 1 base from J, leaving 15 bases between. Germline V gene lookup returns CDR1 LNHDA and CDR2 SQIVND (reference sequence). CDR3 sequence reads: CASSRDGQPNTEAFF. In DNA form, the CDR3 reads TGTGCCAGTAGCCGCGACGGGCAGCCGAACACTGAAGCTTTCTTT.

The chain links TRBV19 to TRBJ1-2, with TRBD1 matching 7 bases. The V segment lost 6 bases and the J segment 10 bases; nucleotides outside the gene matches: 8. Germline CDR1 is LNHDA and CDR2 is SQIVND (reference sequence). CDR3 length: 12 residues. CDR3: CASRTDRVDYTF. The CDR3 bases are TGTGCCAGTAGAACCGACAGGGTCGACTACACCTTC.